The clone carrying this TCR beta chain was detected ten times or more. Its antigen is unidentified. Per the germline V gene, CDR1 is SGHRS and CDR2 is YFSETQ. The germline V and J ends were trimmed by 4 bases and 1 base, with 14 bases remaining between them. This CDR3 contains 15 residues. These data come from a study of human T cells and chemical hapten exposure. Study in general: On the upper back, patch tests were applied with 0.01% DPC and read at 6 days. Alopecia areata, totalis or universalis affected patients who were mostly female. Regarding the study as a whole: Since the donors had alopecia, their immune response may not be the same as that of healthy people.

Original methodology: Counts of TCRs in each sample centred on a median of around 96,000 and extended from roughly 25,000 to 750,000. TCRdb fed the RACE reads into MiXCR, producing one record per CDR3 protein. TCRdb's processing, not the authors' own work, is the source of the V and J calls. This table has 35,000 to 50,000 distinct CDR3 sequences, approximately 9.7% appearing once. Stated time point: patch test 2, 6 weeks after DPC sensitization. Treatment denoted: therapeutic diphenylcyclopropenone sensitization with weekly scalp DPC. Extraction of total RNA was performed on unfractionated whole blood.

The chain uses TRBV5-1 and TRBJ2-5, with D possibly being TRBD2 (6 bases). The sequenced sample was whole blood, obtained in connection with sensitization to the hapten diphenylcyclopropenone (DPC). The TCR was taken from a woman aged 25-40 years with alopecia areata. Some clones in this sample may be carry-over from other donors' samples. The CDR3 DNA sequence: TGCGCCAGCAGCGCACGGGGGATCCCCCAAGAGACCCAGTACTTC. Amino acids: CASSARGIPQETQYF.